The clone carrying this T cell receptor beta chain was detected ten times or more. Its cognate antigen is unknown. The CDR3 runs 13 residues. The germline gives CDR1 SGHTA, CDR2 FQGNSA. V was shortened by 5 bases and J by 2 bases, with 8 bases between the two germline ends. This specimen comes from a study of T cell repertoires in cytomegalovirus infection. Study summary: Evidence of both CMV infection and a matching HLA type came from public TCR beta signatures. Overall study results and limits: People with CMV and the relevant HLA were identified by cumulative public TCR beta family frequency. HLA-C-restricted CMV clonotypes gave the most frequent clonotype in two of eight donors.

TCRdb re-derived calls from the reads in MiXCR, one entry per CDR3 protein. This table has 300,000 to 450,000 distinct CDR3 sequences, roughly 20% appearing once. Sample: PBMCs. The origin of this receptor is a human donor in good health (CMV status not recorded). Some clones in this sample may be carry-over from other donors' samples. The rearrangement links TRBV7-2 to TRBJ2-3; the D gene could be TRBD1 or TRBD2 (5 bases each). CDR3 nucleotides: TGTGCCAGCAGCGGGGGTGCCACAGATACGCAGTATTTT. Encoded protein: CASSGGATDTQYF.